This TCR beta chain was recorded in a study of T cells in Graves' hyperthyroidism and ophthalmopathy. Overall study findings and caveats: Clonotypes that were expanded in thyroid above 0.001 mostly appeared in blood too.

Stability of Graves' hyperthyroidism was defined as absent ophthalmopathy progression within 18 months. This CDR3 comprises 16 residues. V was pared by 0 bases and J by 2 bases, with 13 bases between. Germline lookup yields CDR1 SGDLS and CDR2 YYNGEE. For this clonotype: Antigen specificity is unknown.

TCR beta CDR3 regions were amplified from RNA. Using the HTBI primer set, a first-round RT-PCR was run on the TCR CDR3. TCRdb recomputed calls from the multiplex PCR reads with MiXCR, one row per CDR3 protein. This table has around 420,000 distinct CDR3 sequences, around 15% appearing once. Sequencing used blood. The J gene is TRBJ2-3, the V gene TRBV9; possibly TRBD2 for D (6 bases). The clonotype was recovered from a woman aged 18-35 years with Graves' hyperthyroidism. CDR3 nucleotide sequence: TGTGCCAGCAGCGTAGGAATTAGCGGCCTCACAGATACGCAGTATTTT. It encodes CASSVGISGLTDTQYF.